The 21 T cell receptor beta chains below were found in one sample sequenced in a study of blood T cell repertoires in COVID-19. Using immunoSEQ multiplex PCR, the repertoire was profiled, and TCRdb retains in-frame clones only, with some absent. The table has around 380,000 clones, around 87% seen once. Sequencing was carried out using PBMCs or T cells enriched from blood (not recorded which). Source of these receptors: a man aged 30 to 45 who had recovered from COVID-19.

The rearrangement uses TRBV27 and TRBJ1-6; TRBD1 agrees at 7 bases. Germline V lookup: CDR1 MNHEY, CDR2 SMNVEV (reference sequence). V dropped 5 bases and J dropped 13; count of bases not matched to a gene: 5. This CDR3 contains 12 residues. CDR3 in DNA: TGTGCCAGCAGTCTTCTCAGGGGGCCCCTCCACTTT. It translates to CASSLLRGPLHF.

In regard to this clone: At the DNA level, this CDR3 is encoded by other sequences in the same sample as well. The chain uses TRBV18 and TRBJ1-1; D possibly corresponds to TRBD1 (5 bases). Germline V CDR1 and CDR2: KGHSH, LQKENI. The ends were cut back, 2 bases at V and 5 bases at J, with 12 bases in the middle. The CDR3 loop spans 14 amino acids. CDR3 region: CASSPGQGETEAFF. The CDR3, as DNA: TGTGCCAGCTCACCAGGGCAGGGTGAGACTGAAGCTTTCTTT.

V is TRBV3-1 (or the pseudogene TRBV3-2) and J is TRBJ1-5; TRBD1 matches 12 bases. The length of the CDR3 is 15 residues. Losses at the gene ends were 4 bases for V and 5 bases for J; bases not matched to a gene: 3. Per germline, CDR1 LGHDT and CDR2 YNNKEL (reference sequence). The DNA for the CDR3 is TGTGCCAGCAGCCCCGGGACAGGGGGCGATCAGCCCCAGCATTTT. Residues: CASSPGTGGDQPQHF.

The chain links TRBV6-5 to TRBJ2-1; 8 bases line up with TRBD1. Germline V gives CDR1 MNHEY, CDR2 SVGAGI. There are 13 residues in the CDR3. V trimming: 10 bases; J trimming: 3 bases; junction bases outside the gene matches: 5. The CDR3 DNA is TGTGCCACACAGGACAGGGTCTACAATGAGCAGTTCTTC. This encodes CATQDRVYNEQFF.

V usage is TRBV3-1 (or the pseudogene TRBV3-2) and J usage is TRBJ1-1; no reliable D call. V lost 0 bases and J 3 bases, leaving 17 bases between the germline ends. The length of the CDR3 is 17 residues. Germline V gives CDR1 LGHDT, CDR2 YNNKEL (reference sequence). The CDR3 sequence is CASSQEARRPPYTEAFF. Here the CDR3 DNA reads TGTGCCAGCAGCCAAGAGGCAAGGAGACCCCCGTACACTGAAGCTTTCTTT.

V is TRBV3-1 (or the pseudogene TRBV3-2) and J is TRBJ1-2; no clear D gene. The CDR3 runs to 12 residues. Trimming took off 0 bases at V and 4 bases at J, with 3 bases between the two ends. Germline V CDR1 and CDR2: LGHDT, YNNKEL (reference sequence). CDR3 sequence reads: CASSQELYGYTF. In DNA, the CDR3 is TGTGCCAGCAGCCAAGAACTCTATGGCTACACCTTC.

The chain uses TRBV3-1 (or the pseudogene TRBV3-2) and TRBJ1-1; D remains ambiguous. The CDR3 consists of 13 residues. V was shortened by 1 base and J by 7 bases, with 10 bases between the two germline ends. The germline V gene has CDR1 LGHDT and CDR2 YNNKEL (reference sequence). DNA for the CDR3: TGTGCCAGCAGCCAAGTAAAGTCCAGTGAAGCTTTCTTT. Protein: CASSQVKSSEAFF.

The chain recombines TRBV29-1 with TRBJ1-6; D is perhaps TRBD1 (5 bases). CDR3 length equals 13 residues. The V end lost 4 bases, the J end lost 8 bases, and 12 bases lay between the germline ends. Germline V gene lookup returns CDR1 SQVTM and CDR2 ANQGSEA. This CDR3 is CSVGQGWDSPLHF. CDR3 bases: TGCAGCGTTGGTCAGGGATGGGATTCACCCCTCCACTTT.

The rearrangement joins TRBV12-5 to TRBJ1-5; unclear D gene. Germline lookup yields CDR1 LGHNT and CDR2 FRNRAP. Deletions cut 3 bases from V and 4 bases from J, with 7 bases between. The CDR3 loop spans 13 amino acids. CDR3 nucleotides: TGTGCTAGTGGTTTTCGGTTGAATCAGCCCCAGCATTTT. Translation: CASGFRLNQPQHF.

The chain carries TRBV7-9 and TRBJ1-1, with D perhaps matching TRBD1 (5 bases). The germline CDR1 and CDR2 sequences are SEHNR and FQNEAQ (reference sequence). The CDR3 spans 17 residues. V was clipped by 1 base and J by 2 bases, with 17 bases between them. In DNA, the CDR3 is TGTGCCAGCAGCTTAGGTGGCAGGGCAAGGGGTAACACTGAAGCTTTCTTT. Protein product: CASSLGGRARGNTEAFF.

The V gene is TRBV11-2, the J gene TRBJ1-1, with D tentatively TRBD1 (6 bases). CDR1 SGHAT and CDR2 FQNNGV come from the germline V gene. The CDR3 runs 13 residues. V was clipped by 0 bases and J by 8 bases, with 10 bases between them. The chain's CDR3 is CASSLDRGGEAFF. CDR3 sequence (DNA): TGTGCCAGCAGCTTAGATCGGGGGGGCGAAGCTTTCTTT.

The genes are TRBV19 and TRBJ2-2; D perhaps matches TRBD1 (6 bases). V dropped 1 base and J dropped 7 bases, with 16 bases sitting between them. Germline V gene data show CDR1 as LNHDA and CDR2 as SQIVND (reference sequence). CDR3 length: 16 residues. The CDR3 reads CASSIVWTVWFGELFF. The CDR3 DNA sequence: TGTGCCAGTAGTATAGTTTGGACAGTTTGGTTCGGGGAGCTGTTTTTT.

The chain uses TRBV7-2 and TRBJ2-7; D call uncertain. The CDR3 consists of 13 residues. V was cut by 5 bases and J by 3 bases, with 11 bases left in between. Germline V gives CDR1 SGHTA, CDR2 FQGNSA. This CDR3 is CASSTTRNYEQYF. The CDR3 nucleotides are TGTGCCAGCAGCACGACACGGAACTACGAGCAGTACTTC.

This chain uses TRBV6-1 with TRBJ2-7; TRBD1 might be the D (5 bases). Germline V CDR1 and CDR2: MNHNS, SASEGT. CDR3 size: 17 residues. V was pared by 3 bases and J by 0 bases, with 18 bases between. As DNA, the CDR3 is TGTGCCAGCAGTGACCTGGGGCGGCAGCGCAGCTCCTACGAGCAGTACTTC. Translated: CASSDLGRQRSSYEQYF.

The chain's CDR3 is CASSPMGTGGETQYF. The CDR3 DNA follows: TGTGCCAGCAGCCCGATGGGGACAGGGGGGGAGACCCAGTACTTC. V gene TRBV7-9 combines with J gene TRBJ2-5; 11 bases agree with TRBD1. V lost 5 bases to trimming and J lost 5 bases; unmatched junction nucleotides: 7. The length of the CDR3 is 15 residues. Germline values: CDR1 SEHNR, CDR2 FQNEAQ (reference sequence).

This chain links TRBV2 with TRBJ1-5, with TRBD1 matching 7 bases. CDR3 length: 14 residues. Looked up from germline, CDR1 is SNHLY and CDR2 is FYNNEI. The ends lost 6 bases at V and 3 bases at J; junction bases unmatched: 5. The CDR3 loop reads CASRATGDNQPQHF. CDR3 DNA sequence: TGTGCCAGCAGGGCAACAGGGGACAATCAGCCCCAGCATTTT.

V gene TRBV15 combines with J gene TRBJ2-1; 7 nucleotides line up with TRBD1. The trim removed 6 bases at V and 1 base at J, leaving 6 bases unmatched. Germline CDR1 is LNHNV and CDR2 is YYDKDF (reference sequence). The CDR3 runs to 15 residues. The CDR3 region has the DNA TGTGCCACCAGTACAGGGGCCAATTCCTACAATGAGCAGTTCTTC. Its protein is CATSTGANSYNEQFF. Full variable domain (remainder filled in from reference TRBV15 and TRBJ2-1): DAMVIQNPRYQVTQFGKPVTLSCSQTLNHNVMYWYQQKSSQAPKLLFHYYDKDFNNEADTPDNFQSRRPNTSFCFLDIRSPGLGDTAMYLCATSTGANSYNEQFFGPGTRLTVL.

V usage is TRBV7-9 and J usage is TRBJ1-6, with a possible D match to TRBD1 (6 bases). Trimming removed 1 base at V and 10 bases at J, with 11 bases between. The CDR3 is 14 residues long. Germline values: CDR1 SEHNR, CDR2 FQNEAQ (reference sequence). CDR3 DNA: TGTGCCAGCAGCTTAGTTGCAGGGGCCTCACCCCTCCACTTT. This encodes CASSLVAGASPLHF.

This clone was detected only once. CDR3: CASKITGDDTGELFF. The DNA of the CDR3 is TGTGCCAGCAAGATTACAGGGGACGATACCGGGGAGCTGTTTTTT. The rearrangement uses TRBV5-4 and TRBJ2-2; 7 bases align to TRBD1. The CDR3 loop spans 15 amino acids. Looked up from germline, CDR1 is SGHNT and CDR2 is YYREEE (reference sequence). Trimming took 6 bases from V and 5 from J; bases not matched to a gene: 10.

The V and J genes are TRBV3-1 (or the pseudogene TRBV3-2) and TRBJ2-3; 10 nucleotides align to TRBD1. Germline CDR1 LGHDT, CDR2 YNNKEL (reference sequence). The CDR3 loop spans 15 amino acids. The junction had 5 bases not matched to a gene; V was cut back by 4 bases and J by 4 bases. The CDR3 DNA reads TGTGCCAGCAGCCCCCGGGACAGGGGCGCAGATACGCAGTATTTT. The encoded protein is CASSPRDRGADTQYF.

In nucleotides, the CDR3 is TGTGCCAGCAGCTTACGATGGCGGGGAAGAAAAGGCTACACCTTC. This gives the protein CASSLRWRGRKGYTF. The genes are TRBV13 and TRBJ1-2; D is unresolved. The CDR3 spans 15 residues. V gave up 2 bases and J gave up 8 bases, with 18 bases separating them. From germline, CDR1 is PRHDT and CDR2 FYEKMQ (reference sequence).